These T cell receptor beta chains were read from a single sample in a study of blood T cell repertoires in COVID-19. Clones were read by immunoSEQ multiplex PCR, and TCRdb kept only the in-frame ones, dropping some. This table holds 120,000 to 150,000 clones, 80% to 90% found once. Material for sequencing was peripheral blood. These receptors were obtained from a human donor with acute or convalescent COVID-19. The donor label of this sample is uncertain. Each CDR3 is given with its conserved first and last residue. Fields, in order: D gene, clone size, V gene, J gene, CDR3 DNA, CDR3 protein. D genes are given only for firm matches. Size values are once, few and many counts, or a class for expanded clones, and some rows have none.

>TRBD2|NA|TRBV6-5|TRBJ2-1
TGTGCCAGCAGTTCCTTAAGACTAGCGGGGGAAAATGAGCAGTTCTTC
CASSSLRLAGENEQFF
>TRBD1|few|TRBV19|TRBJ1-2
TGTGCCAGTAGTTCCGGACAGGGCAACTATGGCTACACCTTC
CASSSGQGNYGYTF
>TRBD1|NA|TRBV11-2|TRBJ2-5
TGTGCCAGCAGCTTTGGACAGGCGCCCGGGACCCAGTACTTC
CASSFGQAPGTQYF
>NA|few|TRBV10-2|TRBJ2-7
TGCGCCAGCAGGGCCCCGCCTGGCGAGCAGTACTTC
CASRAPPGEQYF
>NA|NA|TRBV16|TRBJ1-5
TGTGCCAGCAGCCCAATTCGGGGGGGGGATCAGCCCCAGCATTTT
CASSPIRGGDQPQHF
>NA|NA|TRBV6-5|TRBJ1-3
TGTGCCAGCTCACCGCACGGTGGCGGTGGAAACACCATATATTTT
CASSPHGGGGNTIYF
>NA|NA|TRBV30|TRBJ1-1
TGTGCCTGGAGCCTTGGGAGCGGGGACACTGAAGCTTTCTTT
CAWSLGSGDTEAFF
>NA|NA|TRBV6-6|TRBJ1-1
TGTGCCATCCAGAGGGTGAACACTGAAGCTTTCTTT
CAIQRVNTEAFF
>TRBD2|NA|TRBV7-6|TRBJ2-3
TGTGCCAGCAGCTTACCTAGCGGGGGGGCTGATACGCAGTATTTT
CASSLPSGGADTQYF
>TRBD2|NA|TRBV24-1|TRBJ2-1
TGTGCCACCAGTGATCCCCGGACTAGACACAATGAGCAGTTCTTC
CATSDPRTRHNEQFF
>NA|NA|TRBV27|TRBJ1-4
TGTGCCAGCAGCCCCTACGGGGCTAATGAAAAACTGTTTTTT
CASSPYGANEKLFF
>NA|NA|TRBV9|TRBJ2-1
TGTGCCAGCAGCGTAGACCAAACAACCTACAATGAGCAGTTCTTC
CASSVDQTTYNEQFF
>TRBD2|NA|TRBV2|TRBJ2-3
TGTGCCAGCGGGCTAGCGGGGAGCACAGATACGCAGTATTTT
CASGLAGSTDTQYF
>TRBD1|NA|TRBV7-9|TRBJ2-1
TGTGCCAGCAGCTTAGGGTGGGACAGGGGCGAGCAGTTCTTC
CASSLGWDRGEQFF
>NA|NA|TRBV9|TRBJ1-4
TGTGCCAGCAGCGGCAGGGGCTTATCTAATGAAAAACTGTTTTTT
CASSGRGLSNEKLFF
>TRBD1|NA|TRBV16|TRBJ1-1
TGTGCCAGCAGCCTTCCAGGGGGCTGGGGCACTGAAGCTTTCTTT
CASSLPGGWGTEAFF
>NA|NA|TRBV21-1|TRBJ2-5
TGTGCCAGCAGTTTGCTGGGAGACCCAAGGGGGGAGACCCAGTACTTC
CASSLLGDPRGETQYF
>NA|NA|TRBV30|TRBJ1-3
TGTGCCTGGACCCCTGGCCCGCGGTCGGGAAACACCATATATTTT
CAWTPGPRSGNTIYF
>TRBD1|NA|TRBV11-2|TRBJ1-2
TGTGCCAGCAGCTTCAGACAGGGGGAGGTTCATGGCTACACCTTC
CASSFRQGEVHGYTF
>NA|NA|TRBV4-1|TRBJ1-1
TGCGCCAGCAGCCAGGGACTCGGGAACACTGAAGCTTTCTTT
CASSQGLGNTEAFF
>NA|NA|TRBV7-9|TRBJ1-2
TGTGCCAGCAGCTCGCGGGGGGCTAACTATGGCTACACCTTC
CASSSRGANYGYTF
>TRBD2|NA|TRBV4-2|TRBJ2-3
TGTGCCAGCAGCCGCGCTCGTGGTGCGGGGGACACAGATACGCAGTATTTT
CASSRARGAGDTDTQYF
>NA|NA|TRBV27|TRBJ2-7
TGTGCCAGCCGGAGGGGAGCGATTAGCTCCTACGAGCAGTACTTC
CASRRGAISSYEQYF
>NA|NA|TRBV30|TRBJ1-2
TGTGCCTGGAGCTTTTCAGGGAGGGGTTCTGGCTACACCTTC
CAWSFSGRGSGYTF
>NA|NA|TRBV11-2|TRBJ1-2
TGTGCCAGCAGCTTAGATAGGAAGGGTCGGGGCTATGGCTACACCTTC
CASSLDRKGRGYGYTF
>TRBD1|NA|TRBV7-8|TRBJ2-7
TGTGCCAGCAGTCCCCCACCGGGACAGGGGGTCTACGAGCAGTACTTC
CASSPPPGQGVYEQYF
>NA|NA|TRBV19|TRBJ1-1
TGTGCCAGTAGTTCTAAGACTAACAGGGTTAATGAAGCTTTCTTT
CASSSKTNRVNEAFF
>NA|few|TRBV18|TRBJ2-2
TGTGCCAGCTCACTTCTACAGGGTCCCGGGGAGCTGTTTTTT
CASSLLQGPGELFF
>NA|NA|TRBV18|TRBJ1-5
TGTGCCAGCTCACCATATAGCAATCAGCCCCAGCATTTT
CASSPYSNQPQHF
>NA|NA|TRBV5-6|TRBJ2-7
TGTGCCAGCACCGGGGGTGAGGGCTACGAGCAGTACTTC
CASTGGEGYEQYF
>TRBD1|NA|TRBV10-3|TRBJ1-1
TGTGCCATCAGTGAGTCAGGGGGCGAGGGGACTGAAGCTTTCTTT
CAISESGGEGTEAFF
>NA|NA|TRBV2|TRBJ1-1
TGTGCCAGCAGCCCCCAGGGGGAAGCTTTCTTT
CASSPQGEAFF
>TRBD1|once|TRBV19|TRBJ1-1
TGTGCCAGTCGACAGGGGCGGATGAACACTGAAGCTTTCTTT
CASRQGRMNTEAFF
>TRBD2|NA|TRBV12-5|TRBJ2-2
TGTGCTAGTGGGCGGGGGAGTACCGGGGAGCTGTTTTTT
CASGRGSTGELFF
>NA|once|TRBV6-6|TRBJ1-5
TGTGCCAGCACCCGGGGCGCGGAGGGAAGTCAGCCCCAGCATTTT
CASTRGAEGSQPQHF
>NA|once|TRBV3-1/TRBV3-2|TRBJ1-2
TGTGCCAGCAGCCAAGGAGAGTATGGCTACACCTTC
CASSQGEYGYTF
>TRBD2|NA|TRBV29-1|TRBJ2-4
TGCAGCGTTGATGGGGGGGAGAACATTCAGTACTTC
CSVDGGENIQYF
>TRBD2|NA|TRBV5-4|TRBJ2-1
TGTGCCAGCAGCCATGGAGGCGGCGGGGGGGCACTGTACAATGAGCAGTTCTTC
CASSHGGGGGALYNEQFF
>NA|NA|TRBV7-9|TRBJ1-2
TGTGCCAGCAGCTTTAGCCAGGGCGGGGCTTATGGCTACACCTTC
CASSFSQGGAYGYTF
>TRBD1|NA|TRBV7-8|TRBJ1-1
TGTGCCAGCAGCCTTTTGTTCCGGGACAGGGGGCCTGAAGCTTTCTTT
CASSLLFRDRGPEAFF
>TRBD1|few|TRBV11-2|TRBJ1-2
TGTGCCAGCAGCCCACCGGGACAGGGGGCCCGAGGCTACACCTTC
CASSPPGQGARGYTF
>NA|NA|TRBV27|TRBJ2-5
TGTGCCAGCAGCCCTATGGGGACTTACCAAGAGACCCAGTACTTC
CASSPMGTYQETQYF
>NA|NA|TRBV10-3|TRBJ2-5
TGTGCCATCAGTGTAGGGGCAGGGGAAGAGACCCAGTACTTC
CAISVGAGEETQYF
>TRBD1|few|TRBV7-9|TRBJ1-1
TGTGCCAGCAGCAGGGGACAGGGTAACACTGAAGCTTTCTTT
CASSRGQGNTEAFF
>NA|NA|TRBV10-3|TRBJ1-2
TGTGCCATCAGTGCCGCGACGGCGGGCTATGGCTACACCTTC
CAISAATAGYGYTF
>TRBD2|few|TRBV4-1|TRBJ2-1
TGCGCCAGCAGCCAAGATGGAGGCGGGGGGGACTTCTACAATGAGCAGTTCTTC
CASSQDGGGGDFYNEQFF
>NA|NA|TRBV7-8|TRBJ1-5
TGTGCCAGCAGCTTTGGGGGGGCGAGCAATCAGCCCCAGCATTTT
CASSFGGASNQPQHF
>NA|once|TRBV12-3/TRBV12-4|TRBJ1-5
TGTGCCAGCAGTTTCGCGGGAACTCAGCCCCAGCATTTT
CASSFAGTQPQHF
>NA|NA|TRBV2|TRBJ2-7
TGTGCCAGCAGCCCCTACGCGGACTACTCCTACGAGCAGTACTTC
CASSPYADYSYEQYF
>NA|NA|TRBV20-1|TRBJ2-3
TGCAGTGCTCCGAAGGCGGGGACGCAGTATTTT
CSAPKAGTQYF
>NA|few|TRBV19|TRBJ1-2
TGTGCCAGTAGTACCCCGACACCCCGGCGGGATGGCTACACCTTC
CASSTPTPRRDGYTF
>NA|NA|TRBV10-3|TRBJ1-2
TGTGCCATCAGTGAGTCCCAGATTTCTAACTATGGCTACACCTTC
CAISESQISNYGYTF
>NA|NA|TRBV2|TRBJ1-2
TGTGCCAGCAGTGTAGGGACTTTTGATAACTATGGCTACACCTTC
CASSVGTFDNYGYTF
>NA|NA|TRBV28|TRBJ1-1
TGTGCCAGCAGTACTCTTGTGGGCGTGAACACTGAAGCTTTCTTT
CASSTLVGVNTEAFF
>NA|NA|TRBV29-1|TRBJ1-1
TGCAGCGTTGAAGATCTCGGCGGTGAAGCTTTCTTT
CSVEDLGGEAFF